This note documents a single T cell receptor (beta chain) sequence. The CDR3 runs 12 residues. With 3 bases clipped from V and 5 bases from J, the junction kept 2 bases outside the gene matches. Germline V gives CDR1 SQVTM, CDR2 ANQGSEA. In the study's own analysis: Quantification of nucleated cells was approximated via reference gene primer amplification. The data were produced by immunoSEQ multiplex PCR, yet TCRdb's version contains in-frame clones alone and is incomplete. D and trimming come from the DNA, and the V and J calls and clone size come from that table. Of around 220,000 clones in the sample, around 87% were seen once. The sample is drawn from a study of blood T cell repertoires in COVID-19.

Source material: PBMCs or T cells enriched from blood (not recorded which). The clonotype was recovered from a woman aged 30 to 39 with acute COVID-19. The chain couples TRBV29-1 to TRBJ1-2, with 8 bases identical to TRBD1. CDR3 in amino acids: CSVDGQGYGYTF. CDR3 DNA sequence: TGCAGCGTTGATGGACAGGGTTATGGCTACACCTTC.